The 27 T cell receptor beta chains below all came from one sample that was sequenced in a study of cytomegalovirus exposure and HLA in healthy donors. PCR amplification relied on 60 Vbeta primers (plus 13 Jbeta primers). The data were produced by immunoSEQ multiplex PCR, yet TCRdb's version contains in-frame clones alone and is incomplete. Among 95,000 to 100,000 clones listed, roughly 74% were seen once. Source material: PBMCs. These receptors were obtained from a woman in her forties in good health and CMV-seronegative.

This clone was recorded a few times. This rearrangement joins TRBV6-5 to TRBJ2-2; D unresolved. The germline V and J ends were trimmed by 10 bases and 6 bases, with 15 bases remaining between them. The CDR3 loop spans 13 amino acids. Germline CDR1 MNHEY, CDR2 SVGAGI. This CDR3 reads CATQVRAPGELFF. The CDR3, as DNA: TGTGCCACTCAGGTGCGAGCTCCCGGGGAGCTGTTTTTT.

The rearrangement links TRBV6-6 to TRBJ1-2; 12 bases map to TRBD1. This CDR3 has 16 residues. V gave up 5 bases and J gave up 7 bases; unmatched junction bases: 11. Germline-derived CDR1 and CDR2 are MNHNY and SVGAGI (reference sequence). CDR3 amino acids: CASSRDRGLAVGGYTF. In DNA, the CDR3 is TGTGCCAGCAGTCGGGACAGGGGGCTGGCGGTCGGTGGCTACACCTTC.

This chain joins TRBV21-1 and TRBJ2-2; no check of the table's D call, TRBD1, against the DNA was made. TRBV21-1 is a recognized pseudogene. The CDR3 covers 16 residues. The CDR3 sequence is CASSSTGGAETGELFF. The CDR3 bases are TGTGCCAGCAGCAGCACAGGGGGCGCGGAAACCGGGGAGCTGTTTTTT.

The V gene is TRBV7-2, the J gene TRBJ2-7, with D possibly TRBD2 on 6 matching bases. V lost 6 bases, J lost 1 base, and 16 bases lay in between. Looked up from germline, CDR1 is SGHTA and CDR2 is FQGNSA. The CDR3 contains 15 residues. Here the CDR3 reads CASRNTGTHSYEQYF. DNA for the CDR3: TGTGCCAGCAGAAATACCGGGACTCATTCCTACGAGCAGTACTTC.

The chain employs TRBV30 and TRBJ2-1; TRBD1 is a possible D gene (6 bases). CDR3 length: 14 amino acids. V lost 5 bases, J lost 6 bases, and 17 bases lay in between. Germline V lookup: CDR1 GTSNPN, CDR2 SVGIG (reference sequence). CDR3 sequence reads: CAWGTGTITNEQFF. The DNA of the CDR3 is TGTGCCTGGGGCACCGGGACAATTACCAATGAGCAGTTCTTC.

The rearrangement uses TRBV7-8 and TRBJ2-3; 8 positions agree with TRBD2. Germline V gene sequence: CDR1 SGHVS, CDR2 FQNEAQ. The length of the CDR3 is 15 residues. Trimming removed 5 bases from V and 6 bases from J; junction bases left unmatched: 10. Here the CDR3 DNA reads TGTGCCAGCAGCCGAGCGGGGGTGGGGTCTGATACGCAGTATTTT. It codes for CASSRAGVGSDTQYF.

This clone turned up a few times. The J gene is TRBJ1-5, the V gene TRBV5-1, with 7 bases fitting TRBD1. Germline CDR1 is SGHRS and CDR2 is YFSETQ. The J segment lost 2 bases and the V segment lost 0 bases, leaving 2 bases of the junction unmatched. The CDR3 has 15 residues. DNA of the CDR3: TGCGCCAGCAGCTTGGGACAGGGCGGCAATCAGCCCCAGCATTTT. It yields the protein CASSLGQGGNQPQHF.

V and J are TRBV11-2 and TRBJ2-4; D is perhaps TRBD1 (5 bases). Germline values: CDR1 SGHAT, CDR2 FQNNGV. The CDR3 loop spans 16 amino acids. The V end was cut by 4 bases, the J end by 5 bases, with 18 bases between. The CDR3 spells CASSSRTSSGQNIQYF. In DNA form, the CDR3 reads TGTGCCAGCAGCTCTAGGACATCATCAGGGCAAAACATTCAGTACTTC.

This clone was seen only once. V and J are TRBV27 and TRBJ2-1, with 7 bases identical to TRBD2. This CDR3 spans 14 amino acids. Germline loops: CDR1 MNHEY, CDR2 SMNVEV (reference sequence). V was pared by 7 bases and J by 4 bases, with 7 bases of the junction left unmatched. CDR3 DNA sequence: TGTGCCAGCAAGGCGGGAGCCCTTTACAATGAGCAGTTCTTC. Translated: CASKAGALYNEQFF.

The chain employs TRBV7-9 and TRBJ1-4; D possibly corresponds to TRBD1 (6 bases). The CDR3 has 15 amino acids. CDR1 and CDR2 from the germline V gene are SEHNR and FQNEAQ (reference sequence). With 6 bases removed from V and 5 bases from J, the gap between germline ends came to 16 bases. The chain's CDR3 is CASRALQGDNEKLFF. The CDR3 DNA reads TGTGCCAGCAGAGCACTACAGGGAGACAATGAAAAACTGTTTTTT.

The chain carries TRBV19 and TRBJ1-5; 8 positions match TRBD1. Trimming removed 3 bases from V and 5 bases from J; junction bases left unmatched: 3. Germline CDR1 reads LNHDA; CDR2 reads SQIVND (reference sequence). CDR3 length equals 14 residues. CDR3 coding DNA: TGTGCCAGTAGTATGACAGGGGCCGATCAGCCCCAGCATTTT. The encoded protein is CASSMTGADQPQHF. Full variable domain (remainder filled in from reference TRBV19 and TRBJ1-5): DGGITQSPKYLFRKEGQNVTLSCEQNLNHDAMYWYRQDPGQGLRLIYYSQIVNDFQKGDIAEGYSVSREKKESFPLTVTSAQKNPTAFYLCASSMTGADQPQHFGDGTRLSIL.

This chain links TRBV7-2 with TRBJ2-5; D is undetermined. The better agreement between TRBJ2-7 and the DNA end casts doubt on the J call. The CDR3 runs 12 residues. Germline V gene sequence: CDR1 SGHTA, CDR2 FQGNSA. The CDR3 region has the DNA TGTGCCAGCAGCCCTAGCTCCTACGAGCAGTACTTC. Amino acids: CASSPSSYEQYF.

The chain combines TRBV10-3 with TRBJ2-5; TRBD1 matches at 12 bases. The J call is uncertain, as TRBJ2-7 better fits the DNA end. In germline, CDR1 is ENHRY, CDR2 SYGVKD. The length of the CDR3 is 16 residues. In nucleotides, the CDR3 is TGTGCCATCGCCTCCTTACGGGACAGGGGGCTCTACGAGCAGTACTTC. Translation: CAIASLRDRGLYEQYF.

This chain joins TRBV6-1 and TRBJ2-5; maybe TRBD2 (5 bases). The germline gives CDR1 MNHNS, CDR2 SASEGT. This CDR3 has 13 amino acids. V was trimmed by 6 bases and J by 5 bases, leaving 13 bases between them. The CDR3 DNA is TGTGCCAGCAGAGCGACCGGGATGGAGACCCAGTACTTC. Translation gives CASRATGMETQYF.

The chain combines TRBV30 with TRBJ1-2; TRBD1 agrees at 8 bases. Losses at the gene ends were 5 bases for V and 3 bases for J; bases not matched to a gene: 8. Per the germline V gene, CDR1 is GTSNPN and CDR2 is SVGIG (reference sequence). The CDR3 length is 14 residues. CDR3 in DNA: TGTGCCTGGGGGGCCGGGACAGGCGACTATGGCTACACCTTC. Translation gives CAWGAGTGDYGYTF. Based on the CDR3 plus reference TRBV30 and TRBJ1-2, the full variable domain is SQTIHQWPATLVQPVGSPLSLECTVEGTSNPNLYWYRQAAGRGLQLLFYSVGIGQISSEVPQNLSASRPQDRQFILSSKKLLLSDSGFYLCAWGAGTGDYGYTFGSGTRLTVV.

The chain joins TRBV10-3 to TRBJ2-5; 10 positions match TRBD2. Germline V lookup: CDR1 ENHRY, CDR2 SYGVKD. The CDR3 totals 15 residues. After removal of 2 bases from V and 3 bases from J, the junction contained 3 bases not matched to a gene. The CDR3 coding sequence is TGTGCCATCAGTGAGAGGACTAGCGGAAAAGAGACCCAGTACTTC. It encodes CAISERTSGKETQYF.

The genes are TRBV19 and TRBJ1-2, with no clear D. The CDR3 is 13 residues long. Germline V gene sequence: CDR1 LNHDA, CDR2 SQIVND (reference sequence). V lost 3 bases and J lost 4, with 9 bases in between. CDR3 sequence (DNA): TGTGCCAGTAGTATCGCGGACTCCTATGGCTACACCTTC. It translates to CASSIADSYGYTF.

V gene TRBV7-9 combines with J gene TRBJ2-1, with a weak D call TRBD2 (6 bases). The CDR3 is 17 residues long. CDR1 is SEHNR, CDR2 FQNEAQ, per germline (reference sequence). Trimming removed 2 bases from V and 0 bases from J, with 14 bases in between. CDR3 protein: CASSLFSGTSSYNEQFF. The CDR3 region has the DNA TGTGCCAGCAGCTTATTTAGCGGCACGAGCTCCTACAATGAGCAGTTCTTC. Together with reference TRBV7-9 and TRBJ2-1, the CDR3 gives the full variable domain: DTGVSQNPRHKITKRGQNVTFRCDPISEHNRLYWYRQTLGQGPEFLTYFQNEAQLEKSRLLSDRFSAERPKGSFSTLEIQRTEQGDSAMYLCASSLFSGTSSYNEQFFGPGTRLTVL.

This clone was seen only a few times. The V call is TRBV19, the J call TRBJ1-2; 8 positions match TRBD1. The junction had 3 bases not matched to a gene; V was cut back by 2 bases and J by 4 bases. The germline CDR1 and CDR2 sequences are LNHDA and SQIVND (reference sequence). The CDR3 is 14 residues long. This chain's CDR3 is CASSILTGGYGYTF. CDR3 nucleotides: TGTGCCAGTAGTATACTAACAGGGGGCTATGGCTACACCTTC.

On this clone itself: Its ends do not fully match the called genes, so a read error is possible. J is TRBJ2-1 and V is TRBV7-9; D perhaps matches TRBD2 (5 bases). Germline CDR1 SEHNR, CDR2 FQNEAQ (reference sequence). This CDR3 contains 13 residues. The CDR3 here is CSSSHDGGNEQFF. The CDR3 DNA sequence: TGTTCCAGCAGCCATGATGGAGGCAATGAGCAGTTCTTC.

CDR3 sequence reads: CASSLARDYGYTF. CDR3 coding DNA: TGTGCCAGCAGCTTAGCGCGTGACTATGGCTACACCTTC. The chain uses TRBV7-9 and TRBJ1-2; D call uncertain. With 0 bases removed from V and 3 bases from J, the gap between germline ends came to 5 bases. The CDR3 consists of 13 residues. Germline-derived CDR1 and CDR2 are SEHNR and FQNEAQ (reference sequence).

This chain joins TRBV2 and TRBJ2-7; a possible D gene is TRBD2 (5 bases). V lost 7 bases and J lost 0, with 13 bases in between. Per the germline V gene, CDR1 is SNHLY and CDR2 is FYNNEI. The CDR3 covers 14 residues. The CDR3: CASMGDISSYEQYF. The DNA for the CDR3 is TGTGCCAGCATGGGAGATATTAGCTCCTACGAGCAGTACTTC.

CDR3 loop: CASSKEKGGSSYNEQFF. CDR3 sequence (DNA): TGTGCCAGCAGCAAAGAGAAGGGCGGGAGCTCCTACAATGAGCAGTTCTTC. The chain joins TRBV21-1 to TRBJ2-1; the D call TRBD2 from the table was never checked on the DNA. TRBV21-1 is a recognized pseudogene. The CDR3 contains 17 residues.

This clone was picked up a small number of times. CDR3 protein: CASSPRQGGTQYF. CDR3 DNA: TGTGCCAGCAGCCCGCGACAGGGAGGTACGCAGTATTTT. This chain links TRBV11-2 with TRBJ2-3; possibly TRBD1 for D (7 bases). Deletions cut 5 bases from V and 8 bases from J, with 14 bases between. The CDR3 contains 13 residues. CDR1 is SGHAT, CDR2 FQNNGV, per germline.

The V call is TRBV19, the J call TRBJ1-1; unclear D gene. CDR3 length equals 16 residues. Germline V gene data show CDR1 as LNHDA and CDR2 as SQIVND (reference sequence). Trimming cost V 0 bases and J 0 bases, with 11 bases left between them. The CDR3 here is CASSIDGRLMNTEAFF. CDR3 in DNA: TGTGCCAGTAGTATAGATGGCAGGCTAATGAACACTGAAGCTTTCTTT. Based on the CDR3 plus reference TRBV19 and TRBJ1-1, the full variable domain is DGGITQSPKYLFRKEGQNVTLSCEQNLNHDAMYWYRQDPGQGLRLIYYSQIVNDFQKGDIAEGYSVSREKKESFPLTVTSAQKNPTAFYLCASSIDGRLMNTEAFFGQGTRLTVV.

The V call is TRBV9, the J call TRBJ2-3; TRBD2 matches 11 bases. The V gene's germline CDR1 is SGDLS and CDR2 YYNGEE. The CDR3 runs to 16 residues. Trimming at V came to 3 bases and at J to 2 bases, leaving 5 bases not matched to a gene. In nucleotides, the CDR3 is TGTGCCAGCAGCGAGGGGACTAGCGGACCCACAGATACGCAGTATTTT. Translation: CASSEGTSGPTDTQYF.

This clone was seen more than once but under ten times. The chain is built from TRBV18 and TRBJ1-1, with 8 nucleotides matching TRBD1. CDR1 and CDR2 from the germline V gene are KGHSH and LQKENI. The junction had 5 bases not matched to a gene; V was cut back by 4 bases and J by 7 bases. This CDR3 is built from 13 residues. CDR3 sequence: CASSLDRAFEAFF. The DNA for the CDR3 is TGTGCCAGCTCACTGGACAGGGCGTTTGAAGCTTTCTTT.